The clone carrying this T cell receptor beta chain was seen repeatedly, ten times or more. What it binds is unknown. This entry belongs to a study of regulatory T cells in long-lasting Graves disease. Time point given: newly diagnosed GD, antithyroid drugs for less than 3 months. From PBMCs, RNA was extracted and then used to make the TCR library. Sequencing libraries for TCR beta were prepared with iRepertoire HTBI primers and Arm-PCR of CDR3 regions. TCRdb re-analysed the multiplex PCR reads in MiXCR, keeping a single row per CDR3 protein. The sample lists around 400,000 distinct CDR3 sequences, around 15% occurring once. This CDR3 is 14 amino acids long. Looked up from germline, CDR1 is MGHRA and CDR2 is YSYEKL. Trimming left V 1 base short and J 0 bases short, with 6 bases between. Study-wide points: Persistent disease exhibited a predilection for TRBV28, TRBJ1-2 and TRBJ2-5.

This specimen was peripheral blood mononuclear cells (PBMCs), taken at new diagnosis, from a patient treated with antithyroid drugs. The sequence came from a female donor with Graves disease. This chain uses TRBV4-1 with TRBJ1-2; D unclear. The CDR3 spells CASSQVQANYGYTF. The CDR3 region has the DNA TGCGCCAGCAGCCAAGTGCAGGCTAACTATGGCTACACCTTC.